This entry describes one T cell receptor (beta chain). These data originate in a study of identifying expanded T cells in peripheral blood. V was shortened by 1 base and J by 6 bases, with 6 bases between the two germline ends. Germline lookup yields CDR1 DFQATT and CDR2 SNEGSKA (reference sequence). The CDR3 extends over 11 amino acids. The protocol was immunoSEQ multiplex PCR, while the TCRdb copy is restricted to in-frame clones and leaves out a portion. Among about 100,000 clones listed, 75% to 90% were seen once. The material sequenced was blood. This TCR was recovered from a person aged 18-70 years in good health. This chain joins TRBV20-1 and TRBJ1-2; unclear D gene. The CDR3 sequence is CSARAGNGYTF. Here the CDR3 DNA reads TGCAGTGCTAGAGCGGGTAATGGCTACACCTTC.